This T cell receptor (beta chain) was recovered during a study of blood T cell repertoires in COVID-19. About the research overall: PBMCs, B-cell-depleted T cells, or T cells were the source of the cDNA or gDNA that made up the material.

V was pared by 7 bases and J by 2 bases, with 16 bases between. The CDR3 contains 14 residues. From germline, CDR1 is SGHNT and CDR2 YYREEE (reference sequence). Sequenced by immunoSEQ multiplex PCR; TCRdb stores in-frame clones only, minus some. The sample includes a few hundred thousand clones, about four fifths of them seen just once. The gene calls are TRBV5-4 and TRBJ2-7, with D tentatively TRBD2 (5 bases). This TCR derives from a man aged 50-60 years with active or convalescent COVID-19. The sample was peripheral blood. Written as DNA, the CDR3 is TGTGCCAGCTCGATGGACTTGGGTCCCTACGAGCAGTACTTC. Translation: CASSMDLGPYEQYF.